The clone carrying this T cell receptor (beta chain) was observed at least ten times. Its antigen is unidentified. Losses at the gene ends were 0 bases for V and 1 base for J; bases not matched to a gene: 3. The CDR3 has 16 amino acids. Germline values: CDR1 SGDLS, CDR2 YYNGEE. The data belong to a study of neurological immune-mediated disorders. General study results and limits: HTLV-1-associated myelopathy had the most TCR clonal expansion, whereas multiple sclerosis had the least (lower than in healthy controls).

Template-switch 5'RACE cDNA synthesis added a 10-nucleotide unique molecular identifier. TCRdb re-called the 5' RACE reads through MiXCR, storing one row per CDR3 protein. Of approximately 37,000 distinct CDR3 sequences listed, roughly 14% are singletons. This TCR was sampled from a woman aged 50 to 60 with HTLV-1-associated myelopathy (HAM/TSP). Sequencing was carried out using PBMCs. This chain connects TRBV9 to TRBJ2-3; 9 nucleotides line up with TRBD1. The CDR3 DNA reads TGTGCCAGCAGCGTAGGGGACAGGGACCGCACAGATACGCAGTATTTT. Translated, it gives CASSVGDRDRTDTQYF.